This T cell receptor beta chain originates from a study of T cells in tuberculosis (dated by TCRdb to 2016 to 2018). Concerning the study at large: The study combined CD1B tetramers and high-throughput TCR immunosequencing to characterize T cells specific for the mycobacterial lipid antigen glucose monomycolate (GMM). With approximately 11 people per group, a South African clinical cohort compared IGRA-negative adolescents, IGRA-positive adolescents with latent tuberculosis, and adults with active tuberculosis. What the research found in general, with its limitations: The smaller NN-distances were partly driven by shorter CDR3-alpha lengths in active tuberculosis patients, and the difference for TCR-beta did not reach statistical significance. Compared with IGRA-negative controls, TCR-alpha repertoires from active tuberculosis had smaller mean NN-distances to GMM-specific TCRs, which suggests clonal expansion of these TCRs. A classifier using the diverse GMM-specific repertoire reached about 90% accuracy (AUROC roughly 0.9), compared with 70% accuracy using GEM motif frequencies. Clinical samples were selected based on which cryopreserved specimens were available, and the active tuberculosis cases were adults whereas the controls were adolescents.

With regard to this clone: The clone's antigen remains unknown. No clone much larger than this one lies a single base away; base qualities are absent.

The germline V gene (reference sequence) yields SGHNT for CDR1 and YYREEE for CDR2. The CDR3 sequence holds 15 residues, the cysteine and phenylalanine included. CDR3 DNA only is kept here, 45 bases in frame from base 1. The junction shows trimming of 2 bases on V and 7 bases on J, and the gene matches do not reach 5 bases of it. At study entry, a tuberculin skin test and the QuantiFERON-TB GOLD In-Tube IGRA were used to screen adolescents for latent tuberculosis infection. Immunosequencing was performed on unsorted cryopreserved PBMC and covered 75,000 to 100,000 T cells per clinical donor on average. Eleven high schools in the Worcester region of the Western Cape, South Africa, served as enrollment sites for adolescents aged 12 to 18 years. Ten M. tuberculosis-infected adolescents and roughly ten uninfected adolescents were selected, with the two groups matched for age and sex. Adolescent PBMC were isolated from freshly drawn heparinized blood by density centrifugation and cryopreserved.

TCR libraries were generated with the immunoSEQ multiplex PCR assay, using TCR-beta and/or TCR-alpha/delta assays for each sample. The amplified TCR libraries were sequenced on the Illumina high-throughput platform. Concerning the study's data processing: Clustering and dimensionality reduction relied on pairwise TCRdist distances among GMM-specific receptors from T cells that were either sorted ex vivo or expanded in vitro. Each clinical repertoire was scored by mean NN-distance, the average TCRdist to the nearest 10% of tetramer-positive reference sequences. GEM TCR motif frequency was computed as the fraction of unique TCRs matching known GEM sequences by V/J usage and CDR3 length. Active tuberculosis was classified by linear discriminant analysis with leave-one-out cross-validation, implemented in scikit-learn. The table was pulled from immuneACCESS by TCRdb, which kept in-frame rearrangements only. Such tables lose some clones; where checked, under half of the loss comes from unresolved V genes, and the rest has no known cause. That table furnishes V, J and clone size, whereas the DNA furnished D and trimming. In this sample the table shows 30,000 to 45,000 clones, 85% to 95% of which occur a single time. Clones ranked in the top ten supply 6.5% to 9% of the sample.

The sequence joins TRBV5-4 to TRBJ2-2; the central 10 bases match TRBD1. This sequence was found in a donor between 10 and 35 years old with latent tuberculosis or without tuberculosis infection. The sample was PBMCs. At the DNA level, the sequence is TGTGCCAGCAGCTTAACCGGGACAGGGGTCGGGGAGCTGTTTTTT. Translated, this gives CASSLTGTGVGELFF. Here the CDR3 is joined to the reference TRBV5-4 and TRBJ2-2 genes, and the full variable domain is: ETGVTQSPTHLIKTRGQQVTLRCSSQSGHNTVSWYQQALGQGPQFIFQYYREEENGRGNFPPRFSGLQFPNYSSELNVNALELDDSALYLCASSLTGTGVGELFFGEGSRLTVL.